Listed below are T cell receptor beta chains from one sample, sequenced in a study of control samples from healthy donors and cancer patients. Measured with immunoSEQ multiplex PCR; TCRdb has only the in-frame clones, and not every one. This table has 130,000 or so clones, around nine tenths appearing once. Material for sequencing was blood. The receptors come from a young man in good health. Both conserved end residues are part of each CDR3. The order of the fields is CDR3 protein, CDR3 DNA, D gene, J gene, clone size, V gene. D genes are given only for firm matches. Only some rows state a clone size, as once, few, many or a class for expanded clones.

CDR3 protein: CARSSDPDRNKTYEQYF; CDR3 DNA: TGTGCCAGAAGCTCCGATCCGGACAGGAATAAAACCTACGAGCAGTACTTC; D gene: TRBD1; J gene: TRBJ2-7; clone size: NA; V gene: TRBV5-3
CDR3 protein: CATSRGQEQETQYF; CDR3 DNA: TGTGCCACCAGCAGAGGACAGGAACAAGAGACCCAGTACTTC; D gene: NA; J gene: TRBJ2-5; clone size: NA; V gene: TRBV15
CDR3 protein: CASSLDRNYGYTF; CDR3 DNA: TGTGCCAGCAGTTTAGACAGGAACTATGGCTACACCTTC; D gene: NA; J gene: TRBJ1-2; clone size: NA; V gene: TRBV27
CDR3 protein: CASIDWGRSGNTIYF; CDR3 DNA: TGTGCCAGTATTGATTGGGGCCGCTCTGGAAACACCATATATTTT; D gene: NA; J gene: TRBJ1-3; clone size: NA; V gene: TRBV19
CDR3 protein: CASREPGGNTGELFF; CDR3 DNA: TGTGCCAGCAGGGAGCCGGGGGGCAACACCGGGGAGCTGTTTTTT; D gene: NA; J gene: TRBJ2-2; clone size: NA; V gene: TRBV7-3
CDR3 protein: CASRRMTGGPNQPQHF; CDR3 DNA: TGTGCCAGCAGAAGAATGACAGGGGGCCCCAATCAGCCCCAGCATTTT; D gene: TRBD1; J gene: TRBJ1-5; clone size: NA; V gene: TRBV2
CDR3 protein: CASSSSGTGLDLNYGYTF; CDR3 DNA: TGCGCCAGCAGCTCGTCCGGGACAGGGTTGGACCTCAACTATGGCTACACCTTC; D gene: TRBD1; J gene: TRBJ1-2; clone size: NA; V gene: TRBV5-1
CDR3 protein: CASSSQLGGWEQYF; CDR3 DNA: TGTGCCAGCAGCTCCCAATTGGGGGGATGGGAGCAGTACTTC; D gene: NA; J gene: TRBJ2-7; clone size: NA; V gene: TRBV11-2
CDR3 protein: CASSTRDKYNEQFF; CDR3 DNA: TGTGCCAGCAGTACCCGGGACAAATACAATGAGCAGTTCTTC; D gene: NA; J gene: TRBJ2-1; clone size: NA; V gene: TRBV6-6
CDR3 protein: CASSLIGEKLFF; CDR3 DNA: TGTGCCAGCAGCCTTATCGGCGAAAAACTGTTTTTT; D gene: NA; J gene: TRBJ1-4; clone size: NA; V gene: TRBV12-3/TRBV12-4
CDR3 protein: CASSLLNGGVSPLHF; CDR3 DNA: TGTGCCAGCTCCTTACTTAACGGGGGGGTTTCACCCCTCCACTTT; D gene: NA; J gene: TRBJ1-6; clone size: NA; V gene: TRBV18
CDR3 protein: CASSPSGQALSTDTQYF; CDR3 DNA: TGCGCCAGCAGCCCATCTGGACAGGCCCTTAGCACAGATACGCAGTATTTT; D gene: TRBD1; J gene: TRBJ2-3; clone size: NA; V gene: TRBV4-1
CDR3 protein: CASSPQGRRGYTF; CDR3 DNA: TGTGCCAGTAGCCCCCAGGGGCGCCGGGGCTACACCTTC; D gene: NA; J gene: TRBJ1-2; clone size: NA; V gene: TRBV19
CDR3 protein: CASSFGGDEQFF; CDR3 DNA: TGTGCCAGCAGCTTCGGTGGGGATGAGCAGTTCTTC; D gene: NA; J gene: TRBJ2-1; clone size: NA; V gene: TRBV7-9
CDR3 protein: CASSQDSRARELFF; CDR3 DNA: TGTGCCAGCAGCCAAGATTCCAGGGCCCGGGAGCTGTTTTTT; D gene: NA; J gene: TRBJ2-2; clone size: NA; V gene: TRBV3-1/TRBV3-2
CDR3 protein: CASSLKRGEQYF; CDR3 DNA: TGTGCCAGCAGCTTGAAACGGGGCGAGCAGTACTTC; D gene: NA; J gene: TRBJ2-7; clone size: NA; V gene: TRBV5-6
CDR3 protein: CASSTRTGYPTNEKLFF; CDR3 DNA: TGTGCCAGCAGCACACGGACAGGGTATCCAACTAATGAAAAACTGTTTTTT; D gene: TRBD1; J gene: TRBJ1-4; clone size: NA; V gene: TRBV5-4
CDR3 protein: CASSQGQFYGYTF; CDR3 DNA: TGCGCCAGCAGCCAAGGACAGTTCTATGGCTACACCTTC; D gene: NA; J gene: TRBJ1-2; clone size: once; V gene: TRBV4-1
CDR3 protein: CAISPQGVDGYTF; CDR3 DNA: TGTGCCATCTCTCCACAGGGCGTAGATGGCTACACCTTC; D gene: NA; J gene: TRBJ1-2; clone size: NA; V gene: TRBV10-3
CDR3 protein: CASRFSIGAFF; CDR3 DNA: TGTGCCAGCAGGTTTTCTATTGGAGCTTTCTTT; D gene: NA; J gene: TRBJ1-1; clone size: NA; V gene: TRBV2
CDR3 protein: CASSQGTGSGANVLTF; CDR3 DNA: TGTGCCAGCAGCCAGGGGACAGGGTCAGGGGCCAACGTCCTGACTTTC; D gene: TRBD1; J gene: TRBJ2-6; clone size: NA; V gene: TRBV3-1/TRBV3-2
CDR3 protein: CASSPSWLGLNYGYTF; CDR3 DNA: TGTGCCAGCAGCCCTAGTTGGTTGGGGTTAAACTATGGCTACACCTTC; D gene: NA; J gene: TRBJ1-2; clone size: NA; V gene: TRBV7-2
CDR3 protein: CASSQALRGKGNQPQHF; CDR3 DNA: TGCGCCAGCAGCCAAGCTCTCAGGGGTAAGGGCAATCAGCCCCAGCATTTT; D gene: NA; J gene: TRBJ1-5; clone size: NA; V gene: TRBV4-1
CDR3 protein: CASSQSSYEQYF; CDR3 DNA: TGCGCCAGCAGCCAGTCCTCCTACGAGCAGTACTTC; D gene: NA; J gene: TRBJ2-7; clone size: NA; V gene: TRBV5-1
CDR3 protein: CASSAPASGNTIYF; CDR3 DNA: TGTGCCAGCAGCGCACCCGCCTCGGGAAACACCATATATTTT; D gene: NA; J gene: TRBJ1-3; clone size: NA; V gene: TRBV9
CDR3 protein: CASSDQGSNYGYTF; CDR3 DNA: TGTGCCAGCAGCGACCAGGGTTCTAACTATGGCTACACCTTC; D gene: NA; J gene: TRBJ1-2; clone size: once; V gene: TRBV6-5
CDR3 protein: CASRGLANYNEQFF; CDR3 DNA: TGTGCCAGCCGGGGACTAGCAAACTACAATGAGCAGTTCTTC; D gene: TRBD2; J gene: TRBJ2-1; clone size: once; V gene: TRBV7-9
CDR3 protein: CASSFKGLYNEQFF; CDR3 DNA: TGTGCCAGCAGTTTCAAAGGACTTTACAATGAGCAGTTCTTC; D gene: NA; J gene: TRBJ2-1; clone size: NA; V gene: TRBV27
CDR3 protein: CASSQRQGARDTGELFF; CDR3 DNA: TGTGCCAGCAGCCAGCGACAGGGGGCGAGGGACACCGGGGAGCTGTTTTTT; D gene: TRBD1; J gene: TRBJ2-2; clone size: NA; V gene: TRBV4-2
CDR3 protein: CASSQGTGRFSRLHF; CDR3 DNA: TGTGCCAGCAGCCAAGGGACAGGGCGCTTTAGCCGCCTCCACTTT; D gene: TRBD1; J gene: TRBJ1-6; clone size: NA; V gene: TRBV14
CDR3 protein: CASSLRPRAGLAYEQYF; CDR3 DNA: TGTGCCAGCAGCCTCCGTCCCCGAGCAGGACTAGCCTACGAGCAGTACTTC; D gene: TRBD2; J gene: TRBJ2-7; clone size: NA; V gene: TRBV7-6
CDR3 protein: CASSQDLEGVTYGYTF; CDR3 DNA: TGTGCCAGCAGCCAAGATCTGGAGGGAGTGACTTATGGCTACACCTTC; D gene: NA; J gene: TRBJ1-2; clone size: once; V gene: TRBV4-2
CDR3 protein: CASSLITGGFGELFF; CDR3 DNA: TGTGCCAGCAGCTTGATTACAGGGGGCTTCGGGGAGCTGTTTTTT; D gene: TRBD1; J gene: TRBJ2-2; clone size: NA; V gene: TRBV7-9
CDR3 protein: CVSSLEAPLETQYF; CDR3 DNA: TGTGTCAGCAGTTTGGAGGCGCCCCTGGAGACCCAGTACTTC; D gene: NA; J gene: TRBJ2-5; clone size: NA; V gene: TRBV2
CDR3 protein: CTSSQSQDTGELFF; CDR3 DNA: TGCACCAGCAGCCAATCGCAGGACACCGGGGAGCTGTTTTTT; D gene: NA; J gene: TRBJ2-2; clone size: NA; V gene: TRBV1
CDR3 protein: CASSRGSGGLSDEQFF; CDR3 DNA: TGCGCCAGCAGCCGTGGTAGCGGGGGGCTTTCGGATGAGCAGTTCTTC; D gene: TRBD2; J gene: TRBJ2-1; clone size: NA; V gene: TRBV5-1
CDR3 protein: CATSRRITDTQYF; CDR3 DNA: TGTGCCACCAGCAGGAGAATTACAGATACGCAGTATTTT; D gene: NA; J gene: TRBJ2-3; clone size: NA; V gene: TRBV15
CDR3 protein: CASSFGMAGAEAFF; CDR3 DNA: TGTGCCAGCAGCTTCGGGATGGCAGGGGCCGAAGCTTTCTTT; D gene: NA; J gene: TRBJ1-1; clone size: many; V gene: TRBV28
CDR3 protein: CASSYSGGRGVNEQFF; CDR3 DNA: TGTGCCAGCAGTTACTCAGGGGGGCGGGGTGTCAATGAGCAGTTCTTC; D gene: NA; J gene: TRBJ2-1; clone size: NA; V gene: TRBV6-5
CDR3 protein: CASGGGWNQPQHF; CDR3 DNA: TGTGCCAGCGGGGGGGGGTGGAATCAGCCCCAGCATTTT; D gene: NA; J gene: TRBJ1-5; clone size: NA; V gene: TRBV12-3/TRBV12-4
CDR3 protein: CASSGNRDPRGDTEAFF; CDR3 DNA: TGCGCCAGCAGCGGAAACAGGGATCCTAGAGGGGACACTGAAGCTTTCTTT; D gene: NA; J gene: TRBJ1-1; clone size: NA; V gene: TRBV5-1
CDR3 protein: CASSREQGPNYGYTF; CDR3 DNA: TGTGCCAGCAGCCGCGAACAGGGCCCTAACTATGGCTACACCTTC; D gene: NA; J gene: TRBJ1-2; clone size: NA; V gene: TRBV6-5
CDR3 protein: CASSEGQGQPLNEKLFF; CDR3 DNA: TGTGCCAGCAGCGAAGGACAGGGGCAGCCCCTTAATGAAAAACTGTTTTTT; D gene: TRBD1; J gene: TRBJ1-4; clone size: NA; V gene: TRBV9
CDR3 protein: CASRHAGTGFGGYTF; CDR3 DNA: TGCGCCAGCAGGCACGCCGGGACAGGGTTTGGTGGCTACACCTTC; D gene: TRBD1; J gene: TRBJ1-2; clone size: once; V gene: TRBV4-1
CDR3 protein: CASSSQGAQETQYF; CDR3 DNA: TGTGCCAGCAGCTCACAGGGGGCGCAGGAGACCCAGTACTTC; D gene: TRBD1; J gene: TRBJ2-5; clone size: NA; V gene: TRBV7-6
CDR3 protein: CASSQPLRRDGYTF; CDR3 DNA: TGCGCCAGCAGCCAACCCCTCAGGCGGGATGGCTACACCTTC; D gene: NA; J gene: TRBJ1-2; clone size: NA; V gene: TRBV4-1
CDR3 protein: CASIGPGPNRGYTF; CDR3 DNA: TGTGCCAGCATAGGGCCGGGGCCGAATCGAGGCTACACCTTC; D gene: NA; J gene: TRBJ1-2; clone size: NA; V gene: TRBV2
CDR3 protein: CASSVVPSGPYTDTQYF; CDR3 DNA: TGTGCCAGCAGCGTAGTTCCCAGCGGACCTTACACAGATACGCAGTATTTT; D gene: NA; J gene: TRBJ2-3; clone size: NA; V gene: TRBV9
CDR3 protein: CASRAGGGDTQYF; CDR3 DNA: TGTGCCAGCAGAGCGGGGGGAGGAGATACGCAGTATTTT; D gene: TRBD2; J gene: TRBJ2-3; clone size: NA; V gene: TRBV2
CDR3 protein: CSVSTGQSDYGYTF; CDR3 DNA: TGCAGCGTCTCGACAGGGCAGAGTGACTATGGCTACACCTTC; D gene: TRBD1; J gene: TRBJ1-2; clone size: NA; V gene: TRBV29-1
CDR3 protein: CASAEQGSTDTQYF; CDR3 DNA: TGTGCCAGTGCCGAACAGGGCAGCACAGATACGCAGTATTTT; D gene: NA; J gene: TRBJ2-3; clone size: NA; V gene: TRBV19
CDR3 protein: CASSQDTETNEKLFF; CDR3 DNA: TGCGCCAGCAGCCAAGATACAGAAACTAATGAAAAACTGTTTTTT; D gene: NA; J gene: TRBJ1-4; clone size: NA; V gene: TRBV4-1
CDR3 protein: CASSQVATEAFF; CDR3 DNA: TGCGCCAGCAGCCAGGTTGCTACTGAAGCTTTCTTT; D gene: NA; J gene: TRBJ1-1; clone size: NA; V gene: TRBV4-1